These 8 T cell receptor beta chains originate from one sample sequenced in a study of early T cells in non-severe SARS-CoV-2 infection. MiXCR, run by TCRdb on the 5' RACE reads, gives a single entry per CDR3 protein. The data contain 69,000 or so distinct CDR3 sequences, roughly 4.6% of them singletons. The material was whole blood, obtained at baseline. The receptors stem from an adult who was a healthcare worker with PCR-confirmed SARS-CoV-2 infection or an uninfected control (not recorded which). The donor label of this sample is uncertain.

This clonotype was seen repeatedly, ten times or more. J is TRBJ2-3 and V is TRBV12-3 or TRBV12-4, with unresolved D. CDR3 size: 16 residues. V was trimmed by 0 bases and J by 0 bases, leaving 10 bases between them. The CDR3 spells CASSLAGSLSTDTQYF. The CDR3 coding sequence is TGTGCCAGCAGTTTAGCGGGCAGCTTAAGCACAGATACGCAGTATTTT.

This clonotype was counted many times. CDR3 DNA sequence: TGTGCCAGCAGTTACTCGGGGAATGAAGCTTTCTTT. Amino acid sequence: CASSYSGNEAFF. The chain carries TRBV6-6 and TRBJ1-1; D gene ambiguous. CDR3 size: 12 residues. The V end was cut by 0 bases, the J end by 7 bases, with 6 bases between. Germline V gene data show CDR1 as MNHNY and CDR2 as SVGAGI (reference sequence).

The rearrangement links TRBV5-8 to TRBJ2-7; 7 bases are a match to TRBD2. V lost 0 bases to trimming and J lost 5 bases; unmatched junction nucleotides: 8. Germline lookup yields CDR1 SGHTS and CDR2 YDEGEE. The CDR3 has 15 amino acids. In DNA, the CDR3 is TGTGCCAGCAGCTTGGGTAGCGGGCCCCGGGACGAGCAGTACTTC. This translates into CASSLGSGPRDEQYF.

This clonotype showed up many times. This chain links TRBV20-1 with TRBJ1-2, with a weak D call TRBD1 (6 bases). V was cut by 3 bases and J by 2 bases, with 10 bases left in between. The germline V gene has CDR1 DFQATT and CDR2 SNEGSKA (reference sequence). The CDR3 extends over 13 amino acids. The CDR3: CSASPGANYGYTF. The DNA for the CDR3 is TGCAGTGCTAGCCCGGGGGCAAACTATGGCTACACCTTC.

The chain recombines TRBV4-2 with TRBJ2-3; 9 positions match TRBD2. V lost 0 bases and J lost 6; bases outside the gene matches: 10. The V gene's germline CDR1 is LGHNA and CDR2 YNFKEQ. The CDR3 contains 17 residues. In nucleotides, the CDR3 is TGTGCCAGCAGCCAAGATGTGGCGGGGGGGCCCAAGGATACGCAGTATTTT. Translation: CASSQDVAGGPKDTQYF.

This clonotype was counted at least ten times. CDR3 nucleotides: TGCGCCAGCAGCCCTCATGAGGACGGAAGACCCCTCCACTTT. Translating gives CASSPHEDGRPLHF. J is TRBJ1-6 and V is TRBV10-1; D unclear. The CDR3 has 14 amino acids. V lost 6 bases and J 12 bases, leaving 18 bases between the germline ends. CDR1 is WNHNN and CDR2 is SYGVQD in the germline V gene (reference sequence).

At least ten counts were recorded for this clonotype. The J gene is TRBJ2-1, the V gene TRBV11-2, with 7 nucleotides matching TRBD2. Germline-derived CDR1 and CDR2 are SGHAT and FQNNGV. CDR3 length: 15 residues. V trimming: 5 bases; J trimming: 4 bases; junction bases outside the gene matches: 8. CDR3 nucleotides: TGTGCCAGCAGCCCAGCGGGGACCTCATACAATGAGCAGTTCTTC. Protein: CASSPAGTSYNEQFF.

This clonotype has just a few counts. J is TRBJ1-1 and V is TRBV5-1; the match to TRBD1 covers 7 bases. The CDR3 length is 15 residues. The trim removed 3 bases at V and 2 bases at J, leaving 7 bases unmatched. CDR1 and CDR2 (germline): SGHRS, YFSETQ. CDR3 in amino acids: CASSSTGTVNTEAFF. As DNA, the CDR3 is TGCGCCAGCAGCTCGACCGGGACAGTTAACACTGAAGCTTTCTTT.